This entry describes one TCR beta chain. V was pared by 5 bases and J by 7 bases, with 12 bases of the junction left unmatched. CDR1 and CDR2 from the germline V gene are SQVTM and ANQGSEA. This CDR3 region has 14 residues. Reverse transcription of roughly 0.45 to 1 ug RNA was carried out with random hexamers. TCRdb independently ran MiXCR on the immunoSEQ multiplex PCR reads; one entry per CDR3 protein. The sample comprises 200,000 to 300,000 distinct CDR3 sequences, 90% to 96% of which are singletons, and less than 0.11% rests with the top ten. The data were obtained in a study of CD8 T cells in Susac syndrome.

The TCR originated in a human donor with Susac syndrome. This chain joins TRBV29-1 and TRBJ2-7, with 9 bases identical to TRBD1. The material sequenced was CD4+ T cells from PBMCs. CDR3 bases: TGCAGCGTTCTCGGGACAGGGCTCCTACGGGAGCAGTACTTC. Translated: CSVLGTGLLREQYF.